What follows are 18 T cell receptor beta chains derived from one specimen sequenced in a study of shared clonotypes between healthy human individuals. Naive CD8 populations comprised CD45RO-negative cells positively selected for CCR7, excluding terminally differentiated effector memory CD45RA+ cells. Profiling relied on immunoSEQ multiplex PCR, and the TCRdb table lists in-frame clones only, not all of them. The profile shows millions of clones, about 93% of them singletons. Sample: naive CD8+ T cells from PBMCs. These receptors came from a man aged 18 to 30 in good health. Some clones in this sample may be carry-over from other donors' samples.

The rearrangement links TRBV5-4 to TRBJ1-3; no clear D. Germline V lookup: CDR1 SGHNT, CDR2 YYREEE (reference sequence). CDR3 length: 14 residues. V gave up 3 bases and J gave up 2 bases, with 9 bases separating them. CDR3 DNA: TGTGCCAGCAGCTCCCGCACAACTGGAAACACCATATATTTT. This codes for CASSSRTTGNTIYF.

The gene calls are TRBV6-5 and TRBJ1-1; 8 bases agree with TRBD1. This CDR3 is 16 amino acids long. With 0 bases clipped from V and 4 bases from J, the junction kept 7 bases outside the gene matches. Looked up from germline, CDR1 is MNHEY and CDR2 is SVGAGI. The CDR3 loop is CASSYSRQGASTEAFF. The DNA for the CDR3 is TGTGCCAGCAGTTACTCGAGGCAGGGGGCGAGCACTGAAGCTTTCTTT.

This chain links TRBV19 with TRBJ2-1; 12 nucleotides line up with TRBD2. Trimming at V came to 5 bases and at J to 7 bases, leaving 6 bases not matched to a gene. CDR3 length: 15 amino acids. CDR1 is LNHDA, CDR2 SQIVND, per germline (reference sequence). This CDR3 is CASSPLAGGWNEQFF. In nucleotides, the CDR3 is TGTGCCAGTAGTCCGCTAGCGGGAGGGTGGAATGAGCAGTTCTTC.

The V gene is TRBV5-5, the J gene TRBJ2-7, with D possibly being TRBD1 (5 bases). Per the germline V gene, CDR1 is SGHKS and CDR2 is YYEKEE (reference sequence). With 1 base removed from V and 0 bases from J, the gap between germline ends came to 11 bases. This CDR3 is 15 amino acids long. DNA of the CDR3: TGTGCCAGCAGCTTGTATCCAGGGTCCTCCTACGAGCAGTACTTC. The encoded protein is CASSLYPGSSYEQYF.

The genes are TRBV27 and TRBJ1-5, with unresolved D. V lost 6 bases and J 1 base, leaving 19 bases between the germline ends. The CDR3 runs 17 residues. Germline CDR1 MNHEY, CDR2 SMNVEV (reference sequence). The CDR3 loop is CASSSSFGVVSNQPQHF. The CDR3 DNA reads TGTGCCAGCAGCTCCTCGTTTGGGGTCGTGAGCAATCAGCCCCAGCATTTT.

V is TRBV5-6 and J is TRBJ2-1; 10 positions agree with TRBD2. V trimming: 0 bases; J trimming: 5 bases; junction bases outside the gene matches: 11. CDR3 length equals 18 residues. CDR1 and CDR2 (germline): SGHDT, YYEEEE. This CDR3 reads CASSLDPSLAGVNNEQFF. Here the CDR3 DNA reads TGTGCCAGCAGCTTGGATCCCTCGCTAGCGGGAGTTAACAATGAGCAGTTCTTC.

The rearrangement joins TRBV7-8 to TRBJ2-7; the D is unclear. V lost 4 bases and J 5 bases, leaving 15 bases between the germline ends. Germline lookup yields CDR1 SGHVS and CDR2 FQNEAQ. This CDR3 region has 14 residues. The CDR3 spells CASSSHTEWNEQYF. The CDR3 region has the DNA TGTGCCAGCAGCTCCCATACGGAGTGGAACGAGCAGTACTTC.

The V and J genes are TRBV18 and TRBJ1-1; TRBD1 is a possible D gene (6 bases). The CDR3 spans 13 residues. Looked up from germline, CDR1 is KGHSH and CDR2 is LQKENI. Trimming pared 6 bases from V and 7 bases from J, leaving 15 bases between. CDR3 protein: CASSSGGASEAFF. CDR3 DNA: TGTGCCAGCTCTTCCGGGGGGGCTAGTGAAGCTTTCTTT.

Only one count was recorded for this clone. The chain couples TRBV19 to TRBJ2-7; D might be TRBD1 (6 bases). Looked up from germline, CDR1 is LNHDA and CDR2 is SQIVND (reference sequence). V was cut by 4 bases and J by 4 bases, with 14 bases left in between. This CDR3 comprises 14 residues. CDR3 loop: CASSTLRTVYEQYF. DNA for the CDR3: TGTGCCAGTAGTACCCTTCGGACAGTTTACGAGCAGTACTTC.

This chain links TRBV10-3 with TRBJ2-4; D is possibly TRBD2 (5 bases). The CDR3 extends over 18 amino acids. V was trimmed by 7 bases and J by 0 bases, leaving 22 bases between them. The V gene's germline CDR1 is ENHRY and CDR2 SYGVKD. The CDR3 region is CAITLPDFGLLAKNIQYF. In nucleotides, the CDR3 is TGTGCCATCACCCTGCCGGACTTTGGGTTGTTAGCCAAAAACATTCAGTACTTC.

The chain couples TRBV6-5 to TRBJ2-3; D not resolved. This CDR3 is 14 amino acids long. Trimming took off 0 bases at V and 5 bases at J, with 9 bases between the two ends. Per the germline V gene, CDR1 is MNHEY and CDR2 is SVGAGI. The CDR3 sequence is CASSYSAGLDTQYF. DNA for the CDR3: TGTGCCAGCAGTTACTCAGCCGGCCTAGATACGCAGTATTTT.

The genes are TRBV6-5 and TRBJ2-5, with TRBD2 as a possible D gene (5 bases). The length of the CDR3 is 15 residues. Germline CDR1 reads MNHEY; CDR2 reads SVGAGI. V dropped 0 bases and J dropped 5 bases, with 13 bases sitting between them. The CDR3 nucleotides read TGTGCCAGCAGTTACTCAACTTCGGGGTCGGAGACCCAGTACTTC. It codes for CASSYSTSGSETQYF.

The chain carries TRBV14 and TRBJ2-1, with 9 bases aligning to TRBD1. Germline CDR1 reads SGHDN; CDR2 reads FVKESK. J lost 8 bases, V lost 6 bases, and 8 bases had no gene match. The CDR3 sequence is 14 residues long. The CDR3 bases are TGTGCCAGCAGTCGCACGGGACAGGGTTATGAGCAGTTCTTC. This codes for CASSRTGQGYEQFF.

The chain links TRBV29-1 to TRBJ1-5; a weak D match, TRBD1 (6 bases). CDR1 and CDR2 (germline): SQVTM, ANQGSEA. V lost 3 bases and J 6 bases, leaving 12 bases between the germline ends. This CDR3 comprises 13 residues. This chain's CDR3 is CSVDGGPFQPQHF. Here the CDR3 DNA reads TGCAGCGTTGATGGGGGGCCCTTTCAGCCCCAGCATTTT.

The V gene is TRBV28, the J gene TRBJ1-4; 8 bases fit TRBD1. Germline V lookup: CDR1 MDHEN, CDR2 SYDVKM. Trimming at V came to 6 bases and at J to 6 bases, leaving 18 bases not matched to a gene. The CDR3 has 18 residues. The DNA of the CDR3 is TGTGCCAGCAGCCTAATTTATAGTCCGACAGGGGATGATGAAAAACTGTTTTTT. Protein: CASSLIYSPTGDDEKLFF.

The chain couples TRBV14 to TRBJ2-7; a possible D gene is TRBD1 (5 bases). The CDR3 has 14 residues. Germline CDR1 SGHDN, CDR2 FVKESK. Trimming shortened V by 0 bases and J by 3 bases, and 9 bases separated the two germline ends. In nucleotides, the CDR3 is TGTGCCAGCAGCCAAGAGTCAGGGCGCTACGAGCAGTACTTC. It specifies CASSQESGRYEQYF.

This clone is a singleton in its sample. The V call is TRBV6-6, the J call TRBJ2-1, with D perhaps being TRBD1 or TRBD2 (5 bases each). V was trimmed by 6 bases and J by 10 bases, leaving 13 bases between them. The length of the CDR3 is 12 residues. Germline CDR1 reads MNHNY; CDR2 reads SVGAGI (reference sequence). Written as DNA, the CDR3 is TGTGCCAGCAGACCCGGGACCTCAGAGCAGTTCTTC. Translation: CASRPGTSEQFF.

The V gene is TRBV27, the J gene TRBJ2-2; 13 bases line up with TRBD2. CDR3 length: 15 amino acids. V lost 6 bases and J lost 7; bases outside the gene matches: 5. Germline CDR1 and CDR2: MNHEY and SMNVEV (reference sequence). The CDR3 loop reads CASRLAGGPIGELFF. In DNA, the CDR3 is TGTGCCAGCAGACTAGCGGGAGGGCCCATCGGGGAGCTGTTTTTT.